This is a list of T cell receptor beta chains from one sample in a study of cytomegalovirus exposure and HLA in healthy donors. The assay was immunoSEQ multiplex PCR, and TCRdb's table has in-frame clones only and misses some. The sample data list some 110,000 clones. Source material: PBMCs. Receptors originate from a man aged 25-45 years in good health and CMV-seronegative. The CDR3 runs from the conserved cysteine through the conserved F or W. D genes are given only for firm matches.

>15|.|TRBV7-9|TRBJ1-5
TGTGCCAGCAGCCCCTCAGGGGAGAGCAATCAGCCCCAGCATTTT
CASSPSGESNQPQHF
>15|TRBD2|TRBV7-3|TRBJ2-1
TGTGCCAGCACCCCCAGCGGGGGGGGCTACAATGAGCAGTTCTTC
CASTPSGGGYNEQFF
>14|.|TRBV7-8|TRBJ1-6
TGTGCCAGCAGCTTAGGAAAGGAGTATTCACCCCTCCACTTT
CASSLGKEYSPLHF
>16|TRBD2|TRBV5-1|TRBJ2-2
TGCGCCAGCAGCTCCGCTAGCGGGGGGAACACCGGGGAGCTGTTTTTT
CASSSASGGNTGELFF
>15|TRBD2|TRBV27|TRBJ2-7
TGTGCCAGCAGTTTACTAGCGGGTCCCCCCTACGAGCAGTACTTC
CASSLLAGPPYEQYF
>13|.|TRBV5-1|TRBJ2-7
TGCGCCAGCAGCTTAGAACAGGGAAGGGAGCAGTACTTC
CASSLEQGREQYF
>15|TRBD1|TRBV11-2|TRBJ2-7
TGTGCCAGCAGCTTACGGGGACAGGGGGCCCACGAGCAGTACTTC
CASSLRGQGAHEQYF
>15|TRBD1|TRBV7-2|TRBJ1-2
TGTGCCAGCAGCTCTAGGACAGGTGGGTTCTATGGCTACACCTTC
CASSSRTGGFYGYTF
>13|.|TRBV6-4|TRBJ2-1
TGTGCCAGCAGTGACTCATTAAGGGGTGAGCAGTTCTTC
CASSDSLRGEQFF
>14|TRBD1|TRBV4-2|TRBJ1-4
TGTGCCAGCAGCCAAGAGACAGGGGGCCAAAAACTGTTTTTT
CASSQETGGQKLFF
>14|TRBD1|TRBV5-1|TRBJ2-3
TGCGCCAGTCGGGAGACAGGGGGGTCAGATACGCAGTATTTT
CASRETGGSDTQYF
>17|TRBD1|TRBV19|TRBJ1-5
TGTGCCAGTACCACCCGGGACAGGACCATTCGCAATCAGCCCCAGCATTTT
CASTTRDRTIRNQPQHF
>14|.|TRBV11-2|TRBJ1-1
TGTGCCAGCAGCTTGGGGACACTGAACACTGAAGCTTTCTTT
CASSLGTLNTEAFF
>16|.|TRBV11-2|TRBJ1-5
TGTGCCAGCAGCTTAGGGGGAGCGGGTAATAATCAGCCCCAGCATTTT
CASSLGGAGNNQPQHF
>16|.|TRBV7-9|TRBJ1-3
TGTGCCAGCAGCACCGCACAGGGAAAGCCTGGAAACACCATATATTTT
CASSTAQGKPGNTIYF
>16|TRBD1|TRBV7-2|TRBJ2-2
TGTGCCAGCAGCTCAGGAGGGACAGGGGGAACCGGGGAGCTGTTTTTT
CASSSGGTGGTGELFF
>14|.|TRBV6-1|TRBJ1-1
TGTGCCAGCAACAGGAGGGGCCCCCGGACTGAAGCTTTCTTT
CASNRRGPRTEAFF
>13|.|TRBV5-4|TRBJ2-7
TGTGCCAGCAGCTCGGGACTCTCCTACGAGCAGTACTTC
CASSSGLSYEQYF
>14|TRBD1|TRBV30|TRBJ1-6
TGTGCCTGGAGTCAGGGGGCTGGCGATTCACCCCTCCACTTT
CAWSQGAGDSPLHF
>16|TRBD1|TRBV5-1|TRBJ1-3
TGCGCCAGCAGCTTTCAGGGGCAGGGGGCTGGAAACACCATATATTTT
CASSFQGQGAGNTIYF
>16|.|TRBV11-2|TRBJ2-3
TGTGCCAGCAGCTTAGGAGGGAATTTCGGGTCAGATACGCAGTATTTT
CASSLGGNFGSDTQYF
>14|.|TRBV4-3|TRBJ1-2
TGCGCCAGCAGCCAATGGCAGGGTGTAATTGGCTACACCTTC
CASSQWQGVIGYTF
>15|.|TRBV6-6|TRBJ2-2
TGTGCCAGCAGTTCGGAGGGGGGAGGGACCGGGGAGCTGTTTTTT
CASSSEGGGTGELFF
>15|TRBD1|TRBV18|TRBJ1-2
TGTGCCAGCTCAGTTGACAGGGTTCCTCTGAAGGGCTACACCTTC
CASSVDRVPLKGYTF
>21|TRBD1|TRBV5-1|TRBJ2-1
TGCGCCAGCAGCTTTTATTGGAGGGGACAGGGGGTCGGGGGCCTTAATGATGAGCAGTTCTTC
CASSFYWRGQGVGGLNDEQFF
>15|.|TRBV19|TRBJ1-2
TGTGCCAGTAGTCCCCCGACAGGTCCTAGCTATGGCTACACCTTC
CASSPPTGPSYGYTF
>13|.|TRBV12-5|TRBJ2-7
TGTGCTAGTGACCTCGGGGCAGGGGCCGAGCAGTACTTC
CASDLGAGAEQYF
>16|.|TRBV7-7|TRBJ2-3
TGTGCCAGCAGCTCCGGTGGCACAGGGAGCACAGATACGCAGTATTTT
CASSSGGTGSTDTQYF
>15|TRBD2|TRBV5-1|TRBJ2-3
TGCGCCAGCAGTCCACGGACTAGAGGCCCAGATACGCAGTATTTT
CASSPRTRGPDTQYF
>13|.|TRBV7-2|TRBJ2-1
TGTGCCAGCAGCCTCGCCCAGTACAATGAGCAGTTCTTC
CASSLAQYNEQFF
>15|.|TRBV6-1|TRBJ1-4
TGTGCCAGCAGTGAGCAGGGCGACCGTAATGAAAAACTGTTTTTT
CASSEQGDRNEKLFF
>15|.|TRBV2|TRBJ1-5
TGTGCCAGCAGTGTCGAACAGGGTCTCGATCAGCCCCAGCATTTT
CASSVEQGLDQPQHF
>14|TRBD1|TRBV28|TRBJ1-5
TGTGCCAGCACCGAGGGACAGAACAGTCAGCCCCAGCATTTT
CASTEGQNSQPQHF
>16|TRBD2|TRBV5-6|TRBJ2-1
TGTGCCAGCAGCGCCGGACTAGCGGGGGGGCCCGGGGAGCAGTTCTTC
CASSAGLAGGPGEQFF
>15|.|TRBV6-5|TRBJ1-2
TGTGCCAGCAGTTACTCGGGAGGACCTTACTATGGCTACACCTTC
CASSYSGGPYYGYTF
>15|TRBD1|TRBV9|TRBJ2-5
TGTGCCAGCAGCGTCGGGACAGGGGCGGAAGAGACCCAGTACTTC
CASSVGTGAEETQYF
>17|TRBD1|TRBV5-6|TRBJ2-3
TGTGCCAGCAGCAGTCCGGGACAGGGGCCCTCCACAGATACGCAGTATTTT
CASSSPGQGPSTDTQYF
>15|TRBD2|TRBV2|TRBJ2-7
TGTGCCAGCAGCCCCCGGGGGGGACCCTCCTACGAGCAGTACTTC
CASSPRGGPSYEQYF
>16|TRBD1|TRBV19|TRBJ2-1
TGTGCCAGTGGCCGGGACAGGGCCCTCTCCTACAATGAGCAGTTCTTC
CASGRDRALSYNEQFF
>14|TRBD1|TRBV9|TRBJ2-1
TGTGCCAGCAGCTCCGGGACAGACTACAATGAGCAGTTCTTC
CASSSGTDYNEQFF
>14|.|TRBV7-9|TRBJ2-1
TGTGCCAGCAGCTTAGACGGGGCCTACAATGAGCAGTTCTTC
CASSLDGAYNEQFF
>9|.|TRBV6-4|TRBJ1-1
TGTGCCAGCAGGGCCGAAGCTTTCTTT
CASRAEAFF
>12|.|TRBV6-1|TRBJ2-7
TGTGCCAGCAGTGGTCAGGGCTACGAGCAGTACTTC
CASSGQGYEQYF
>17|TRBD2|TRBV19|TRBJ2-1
TGTGCCAGTAGTATAAGCGGGGGGGCCATTGAGTACAATGAGCAGTTCTTC
CASSISGGAIEYNEQFF
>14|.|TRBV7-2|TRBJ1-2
TGTGCCAGCAGCTTAGGGCAGAAAAACTATGGCTACACCTTC
CASSLGQKNYGYTF
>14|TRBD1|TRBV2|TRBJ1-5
TGTGCCAGCAGTGAGGAGCAGGGGGATCAGCCCCAGCATTTT
CASSEEQGDQPQHF
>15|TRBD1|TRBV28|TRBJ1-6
TGTGCCAGCAGTTTTAAACAGGGGGCAGCTTCACCCCTCCACTTT
CASSFKQGAASPLHF